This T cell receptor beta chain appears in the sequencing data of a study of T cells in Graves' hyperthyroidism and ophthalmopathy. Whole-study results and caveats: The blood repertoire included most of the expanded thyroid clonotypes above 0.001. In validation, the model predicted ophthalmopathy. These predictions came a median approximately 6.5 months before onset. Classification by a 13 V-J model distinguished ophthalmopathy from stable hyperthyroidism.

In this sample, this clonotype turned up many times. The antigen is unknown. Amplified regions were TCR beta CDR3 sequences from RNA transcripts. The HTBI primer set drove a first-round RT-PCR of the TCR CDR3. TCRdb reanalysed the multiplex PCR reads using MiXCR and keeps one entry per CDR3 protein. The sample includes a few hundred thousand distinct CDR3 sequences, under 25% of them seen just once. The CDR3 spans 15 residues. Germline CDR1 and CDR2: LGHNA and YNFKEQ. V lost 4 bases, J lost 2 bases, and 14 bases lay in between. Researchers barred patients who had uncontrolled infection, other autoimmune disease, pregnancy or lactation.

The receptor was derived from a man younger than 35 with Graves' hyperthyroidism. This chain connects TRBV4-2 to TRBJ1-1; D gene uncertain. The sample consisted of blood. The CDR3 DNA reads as TGTGCCAGCAGCCCAGCCCGGGATACCAACACTGAAGCTTTCTTT. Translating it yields CASSPARDTNTEAFF.